Listed below are T cell receptor beta chains from one sample, sequenced in a study of CD8+CD57+ T cells in acquired aplastic anemia. MiXCR was run by TCRdb on the reads, yielding one entry per CDR3 protein. The data hold under 350,000 distinct CDR3 sequences, with about 50% observed a single time. The specimen sequenced was sorted CD4+, CD8+, or CD8+CD57+ T cells (not recorded which) from PBMCs. The origin of the receptors is a human donor with aplastic anemia. CDR3s include the opening cysteine and the closing phenylalanine or tryptophan. D genes are given only for firm matches. Some rows have no size entry. The others give once, few or many, or a class for an expanded clone.

cdr3_length clone_size j_call v_call d_call cdr3_aa cdr3_nt
14 many TRBJ1-1 TRBV5-6 . CASSRRPLNTEAFF TGTGCCAGCAGCCGAAGACCTCTGAACACTGAAGCTTTCTTT
15 . TRBJ2-6 TRBV19 . CASLPPGPGANVLTF TGTGCCAGCCTGCCCCCAGGGCCTGGGGCCAACGTCCTGACTTTC
12 . TRBJ1-1 TRBV12-3/TRBV12-4 TRBD1 CASSFGRGEAFF TGTGCCAGCAGTTTTGGCAGGGGGGAAGCTTTCTTT
15 . TRBJ2-3 TRBV7-2 . CASSLAVGSTDTQYF TGTGCCAGCAGCTTAGCGGTTGGCTCTACAGATACGCAGTATTTT
13 . TRBJ1-4 TRBV2 TRBD1 CASSDRDRGKLFF TGTGCCAGCAGTGACAGGGACAGGGGTAAACTGTTTTTT
16 . TRBJ2-7 TRBV7-9 . CASSLSLAGAVNEQYF TGTGCCAGCAGCCTAAGCTTAGCAGGGGCTGTGAACGAGCAGTACTTC
15 once TRBJ2-7 TRBV19 . CASFPGQGSPYEQYF TGTGCCAGTTTCCCCGGTCAGGGGAGCCCCTACGAGCAGTACTTC
15 once TRBJ1-2 TRBV5-1 TRBD1 CASSLDGTGYGGYTF TGCGCCAGCAGCTTGGACGGGACAGGGTATGGAGGCTACACCTTC
11 many TRBJ2-7 TRBV5-1 . CASSLAYEQYF TGTGCCAGCAGCTTAGCCTACGAGCAGTACTTC
15 . TRBJ2-5 TRBV11-2 . CASSLVTQAQETQYF TGTGCCAGCAGCTTAGTGACACAGGCCCAAGAGACCCAGTACTTC
16 . TRBJ2-5 TRBV5-1 . CASSLGQEGTQETEYF TGCGCCAGCAGCTTGGGTCAGGAGGGTACCCAAGAGACCGAGTACTTC
14 . TRBJ2-1 TRBV6-1 TRBD2 CASSGLAGGGIQFF TGTGCCAGCAGTGGGCTAGCGGGGGGCGGGATCCAGTTCTTC
16 many TRBJ2-7 TRBV6-1 TRBD2 CASTRSGRGLSYEQYF TGTGCCAGCACTCGAAGCGGGAGGGGTCTCTCCTACGAGCAGTACTTC
18 once TRBJ1-2 TRBV19 . CASSIPPFQNPRSWGYTF TGTGCCAGTAGTATCCCTCCCTTCCAGAACCCGAGGAGCTGGGGCTACACCTTC
13 . TRBJ2-3 TRBV12-3/TRBV12-4 . CASSLERTDTQYF TGTGCCAGCAGTTTAGAGCGCACAGATACGCAGTATTTT
16 many TRBJ1-3 TRBV9 . CASSVGGAGSGNTIYF TGTGCCAGCAGCGTTGGAGGGGCGGGCTCTGGAAACACCATATATTTT
14 . TRBJ2-3 TRBV20-1 . CSARKASVSDTQYF TGCAGTGCTAGAAAGGCTAGCGTCTCAGATACGCAGTATTTT
15 . TRBJ1-5 TRBV6-6 . CASSPGAPRGGPQHF TGTGCCAGCAGTCCCGGAGCCCCCAGAGGGGGGCCCCAGCATTTT
14 many TRBJ1-6 TRBV3-1 . CASSQVQGHSPLHF TGTGCCAGCAGCCAAGTGCAGGGGCATTCACCCCTCCACTTT
15 . TRBJ2-3 TRBV19 . CASSSRDGSTDTQYF TGTGCCAGTAGTTCCCGGGACGGAAGCACAGATACGCAGTATTTT
13 many TRBJ2-1 TRBV11-2 . CASSLGRSNEQFF TGTGCCAGCAGCTTAGGTCGGAGCAATGAGCAGTTCTTC
14 . TRBJ2-3 TRBV15 . CATRGGGVEDTQYF TGTGCCACCAGAGGAGGAGGGGTAGAAGATACGCAGTATTTT
13 . TRBJ1-2 TRBV7-9 . CASSLVRDGSYTF TGTGCCAGCAGCTTAGTCCGGGACGGGAGCTACACCTTC
15 few TRBJ2-2 TRBV19 . CATRGGAALTGELFF TGTGCCACTAGGGGCGGGGCTGCTCTCACCGGGGAGCTGTTTTTT
14 few TRBJ2-7 TRBV4-3 . CASSQDGGGYEQYF TGCGCCAGCAGCCAAGACGGAGGGGGATACGAGCAGTACTTC
14 once TRBJ2-1 TRBV10-3 . CASTPSVGHNEQFF TGTGCCAGCACCCCAAGTGTCGGCCACAATGAGCAGTTCTTC
13 many TRBJ1-2 TRBV6-5 . CASTPWGDYGYTF TGTGCCAGCACCCCTTGGGGGGACTATGGCTACACCTTC
16 . TRBJ1-1 TRBV7-3 . CASTSSGLRLGGEAFF TGTGCCAGCACCTCTTCCGGCCTGAGATTGGGGGGTGAAGCTTTCTTT